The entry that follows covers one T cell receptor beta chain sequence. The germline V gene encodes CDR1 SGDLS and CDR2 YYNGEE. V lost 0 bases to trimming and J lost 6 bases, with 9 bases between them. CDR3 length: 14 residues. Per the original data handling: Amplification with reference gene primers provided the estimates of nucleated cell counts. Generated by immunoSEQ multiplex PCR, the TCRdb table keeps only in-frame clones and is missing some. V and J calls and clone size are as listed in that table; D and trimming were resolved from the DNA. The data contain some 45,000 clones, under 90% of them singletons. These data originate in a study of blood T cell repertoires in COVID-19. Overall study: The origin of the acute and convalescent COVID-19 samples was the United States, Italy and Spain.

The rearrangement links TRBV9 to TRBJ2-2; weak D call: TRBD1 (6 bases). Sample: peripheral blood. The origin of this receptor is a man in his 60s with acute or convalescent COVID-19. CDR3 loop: CASSVVGAPGELFF. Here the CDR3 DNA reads TGTGCCAGCAGCGTAGTGGGGGCTCCCGGGGAGCTGTTTTTT.